This is a list of T cell receptor beta chains from one sample in a study of T cell responses to AZD1222 COVID-19 vaccine. Profiled with immunoSEQ multiplex PCR; TCRdb holds only in-frame clones, not every one. The repertoire holds some 95,000 clones, with approximately 89% as singletons. The input for sequencing was peripheral blood, taken on day 0 of MenACWY control vaccination. The receptor source for this set is an adult in good health. The CDR3 runs from the conserved cysteine through the conserved F or W. Fields, in order: clone size, D gene, J gene, V gene, CDR3 DNA, CDR3 protein. D genes are given only for firm matches. The listing skips clone size in some rows; elsewhere it reads once, few, many or a size class.

size: NA; D: NA; J: TRBJ2-2; V: TRBV7-2; DNA: TGTGCCAGCAGCTTAGTTGGGACACCCACGAACACCGGGGAGCTGTTTTTT; CDR3: CASSLVGTPTNTGELFF
size: NA; D: NA; J: TRBJ1-1; V: TRBV4-1; DNA: TGCGCCAGCAGCGAGTCAGGTGAAGCTTTCTTT; CDR3: CASSESGEAFF
size: once; D: NA; J: TRBJ2-2; V: TRBV9; DNA: TGTGCCAGCAGCGTCCGGGATTCCGCTTATACCGGGGAGCTGTTTTTT; CDR3: CASSVRDSAYTGELFF
size: NA; D: NA; J: TRBJ1-5; V: TRBV28; DNA: TGTGCCAGCAGTACAGGGAACCTTAGCAATCAGCCCCAGCATTTT; CDR3: CASSTGNLSNQPQHF
size: NA; D: NA; J: TRBJ1-4; V: TRBV5-1; DNA: TGCGCCAGCAGCTTTGGGTCTAATGAAAAACTGTTTTTT; CDR3: CASSFGSNEKLFF
size: NA; D: NA; J: TRBJ2-1; V: TRBV7-9; DNA: TGTGCCAGCAGCTTGTCGGACTTGGCATTGGACGAGCAGTTCTTC; CDR3: CASSLSDLALDEQFF
size: NA; D: TRBD2; J: TRBJ2-3; V: TRBV7-9; DNA: TGTGCCAGCAGCCCGGGGACTAGCGGGGGCACAGATACGCAGTATTTT; CDR3: CASSPGTSGGTDTQYF
size: NA; D: TRBD1; J: TRBJ1-5; V: TRBV6-6; DNA: TGTGCCAGCACCGGGACAGCCAATCAGCCCCAGCATTTT; CDR3: CASTGTANQPQHF
size: NA; D: TRBD1; J: TRBJ2-7; V: TRBV5-5; DNA: TGTGCCAGCAGCTTGGTCAGGGGGCTCGAGCAGTACTTC; CDR3: CASSLVRGLEQYF
size: NA; D: NA; J: TRBJ1-3; V: TRBV7-9; DNA: TGTGCCAGCAGCTCAAACACAGAAACTCGAAACACCATATATTTT; CDR3: CASSSNTETRNTIYF
size: NA; D: NA; J: TRBJ1-3; V: TRBV27; DNA: TGTGCCAGCAGGAGTTCTGGAAACACCATATATTTT; CDR3: CASRSSGNTIYF
size: NA; D: NA; J: TRBJ2-2; V: TRBV30; DNA: TGTGCCTTTACGGGTCAGAACACCGGGGAGCTGTTTTTT; CDR3: CAFTGQNTGELFF
size: NA; D: NA; J: TRBJ1-2; V: TRBV5-1; DNA: TGCGCCAGCAGCCCCGACAGGAGGGGTGACTACACCTTC; CDR3: CASSPDRRGDYTF
size: NA; D: TRBD2; J: TRBJ2-7; V: TRBV5-1; DNA: TGCGCCAGCAGCTTGGTAGCGGGGAGAACCTACGAGCAGTACTTC; CDR3: CASSLVAGRTYEQYF
size: NA; D: TRBD1; J: TRBJ1-2; V: TRBV10-2; DNA: TGCGCCAGCGGGGACAGGGGGTATACCTATGGCTACACCTTC; CDR3: CASGDRGYTYGYTF
size: NA; D: NA; J: TRBJ2-4; V: TRBV5-1; DNA: TGCGCCAGCAGCTTCGGTTCTTCGAACGAAGCCAAAAACATTCAGTACTTC; CDR3: CASSFGSSNEAKNIQYF
size: NA; D: TRBD1; J: TRBJ2-5; V: TRBV6-5; DNA: TGTGCCAGCAGCGGACAGGGTGAAGAGACCCAGTACTTC; CDR3: CASSGQGEETQYF
size: NA; D: NA; J: TRBJ1-3; V: TRBV3-1/TRBV3-2; DNA: TGTGCCAGCAACCCAGGGTTAACTGGAAACACCATATATTTT; CDR3: CASNPGLTGNTIYF
size: NA; D: NA; J: TRBJ1-1; V: TRBV5-1; DNA: TGCGCCAGCAGCTCGGTACCCGCGCAGGGTTGGACTGAAGCTTTCTTT; CDR3: CASSSVPAQGWTEAFF
size: NA; D: NA; J: TRBJ2-7; V: TRBV4-3; DNA: TGCGCCAGCAGCCAAGAGTGGGGGCCGTCCTACGAGCAGTACTTC; CDR3: CASSQEWGPSYEQYF
size: NA; D: NA; J: TRBJ1-6; V: TRBV24-1; DNA: TGTGCCACTACCAACCGGAGACGTCGATCACCCCTCCACTTT; CDR3: CATTNRRRRSPLHF
size: NA; D: NA; J: TRBJ2-2; V: TRBV5-1; DNA: TGCGCCAGCAGGCCAGGTGTGAACACCGGGGAGCTGTTTTTT; CDR3: CASRPGVNTGELFF
size: NA; D: TRBD2; J: TRBJ2-3; V: TRBV4-2; DNA: TGTGCCAGCAGCCAAGTAATCCATAGCGGGGGGGACACAGATACGCAGTATTTT; CDR3: CASSQVIHSGGDTDTQYF
size: few; D: TRBD1; J: TRBJ1-2; V: TRBV6-2/TRBV6-3; DNA: TGTGCCAGCAGTCTGACAGGGGTGTATGGCTACACCTTC; CDR3: CASSLTGVYGYTF
size: NA; D: NA; J: TRBJ1-2; V: TRBV7-2; DNA: TGTGCCAGCGGGGGCAGCCCTTATGGCTACACCTTC; CDR3: CASGGSPYGYTF
size: once; D: NA; J: TRBJ2-4; V: TRBV19; DNA: TGTGCCAGTAGTAACGGGAGTCCTGGGGTCAAAAACATTCAGTACTTC; CDR3: CASSNGSPGVKNIQYF
size: once; D: NA; J: TRBJ2-6; V: TRBV5-4; DNA: TGTGCCAGCAGCTTGGACGGACCCTCTGGGGCCAACGTCCTGACTTTC; CDR3: CASSLDGPSGANVLTF
size: NA; D: NA; J: TRBJ2-5; V: TRBV12-3/TRBV12-4; DNA: TGTGCCAGCAGTTTCAGCCGGGGAGAGACCCAGTACTTC; CDR3: CASSFSRGETQYF